This passage covers 9 T cell receptor beta chains from one sample sequenced in a study of technical replicates of blood from a handful of donors. The assay was immunoSEQ multiplex PCR, and TCRdb's table has in-frame clones only and misses some. The data hold around 72,000 clones, with 91% observed a single time. The material sequenced was T cells isolated from PBMCs. The receptors shown here come from a human donor in good health. Some clones in this sample may be carry-over from other donors' samples.

This clone was counted only a few times. The rearrangement links TRBV7-6 to TRBJ1-1, with a possible D match to TRBD1 (6 bases). CDR3 size: 15 residues. Trimming took off 5 bases at V and 3 bases at J, with 16 bases between the two ends. CDR1 and CDR2 (germline): SGHVS, FNYEAQ. CDR3 DNA: TGTGCCAGCAGCCGACCGGGGGGCCTGGACACTGAAGCTTTCTTT. Its translation: CASSRPGGLDTEAFF. Together with reference TRBV7-6 and TRBJ1-1, the CDR3 gives the full variable domain: GAGVSQSPRYKVTKRGQDVALRCDPISGHVSLYWYRQALGQGPEFLTYFNYEAQQDKSGLPNDRFSAERPEGSISTLTIQRTEQRDSAMYRCASSRPGGLDTEAFFGQGTRLTVV.

This chain joins TRBV29-1 and TRBJ2-7; 11 bases map to TRBD2. CDR3 size: 14 residues. Looked up from germline, CDR1 is SQVTM and CDR2 is ANQGSEA. The junction had 9 bases not matched to a gene; V was cut back by 5 bases and J by 6 bases. The CDR3 spells CSVSNSGRAAEQYF. CDR3 nucleotide sequence: TGCAGCGTTTCGAATAGCGGGAGGGCTGCCGAGCAGTACTTC.

J is TRBJ2-1 and V is TRBV28; a possible D gene is TRBD2 (6 bases). Germline CDR1 is MDHEN and CDR2 is SYDVKM. The V and J ends lost 7 bases and 7 bases respectively, with 11 bases between them. The CDR3 is 12 amino acids. DNA for the CDR3: TGTGCCAGCAATCGGGGGTTTAATGAGCAGTTCTTC. Translated, it gives CASNRGFNEQFF.

The rearrangement links TRBV30 to TRBJ2-1; D might be TRBD2 (7 bases). V lost 0 bases to trimming and J lost 12 bases, with 21 bases between them. Germline V lookup: CDR1 GTSNPN, CDR2 SVGIG (reference sequence). This CDR3 contains 15 residues. In DNA, the CDR3 is TGTGCCTGGAGTGTAAGGGGGGGTTATGGGAATATGCAGTTCTTC. Its translation: CAWSVRGGYGNMQFF.

The chain employs TRBV7-8 and TRBJ2-1; D gene unclear. This CDR3 is built from 12 residues. V dropped 3 bases and J dropped 10 bases, with 10 bases sitting between them. Per the germline V gene, CDR1 is SGHVS and CDR2 is FQNEAQ. CDR3 amino acids: CASSFERLEQFF. The CDR3 DNA reads as TGTGCCAGCAGCTTCGAGCGCCTCGAGCAGTTCTTC.

The CDR3 DNA sequence: TGTGCCAGCAGCGCTGGACTAGCGGGGGGGATCAATGAGCAGTTCTTC. This gives the protein CASSAGLAGGINEQFF. The chain has TRBV9 and TRBJ2-1; 15 positions match TRBD2. There are 16 residues in the CDR3. Trimming removed 3 bases from V and 6 bases from J; junction bases left unmatched: 4. Germline-derived CDR1 and CDR2 are SGDLS and YYNGEE.

This clone came up once. The CDR3 loop reads CASSSLAGGQETQYF. CDR3 bases: TGTGCCAGCAGTTCCCTAGCGGGCGGACAAGAGACCCAGTACTTC. V and J are TRBV25-1 and TRBJ2-5; 8 positions agree with TRBD2. V was pared by 5 bases and J by 2 bases, with 7 bases of the junction left unmatched. The CDR3 contains 15 residues. In germline, CDR1 is MGHDK, CDR2 SYGVNS.

The chain carries TRBV11-3 and TRBJ1-1; a possible D gene is TRBD1 (6 bases). Looked up from germline, CDR1 is SGHNT and CDR2 is YENEEA. This CDR3 is built from 14 residues. V shed 0 bases and J shed 5 bases, with 10 bases lying between them. DNA for the CDR3: TGTGCCAGCAGCTTAGAGGGGGCGCGGACTGAAGCTTTCTTT. Translated: CASSLEGARTEAFF. The full variable domain, its missing parts supplied by reference TRBV11-3 and TRBJ1-1, is EAGVVQSPRYKIIEKKQPVAFWCNPISGHNTLYWYLQNLGQGPELLIRYENEEAVDDSQLPKDRFSAERLKGVDSTLKIQPAELGDSAVYLCASSLEGARTEAFFGQGTRLTVV.

This rearrangement joins TRBV30 to TRBJ2-7; 8 bases map to TRBD1. Trimming at V came to 4 bases and at J to 0 bases, leaving 8 bases not matched to a gene. CDR1 is GTSNPN and CDR2 is SVGIG in the germline V gene (reference sequence). The CDR3 length is 15 residues. The CDR3 coding sequence is TGTGCCTGGAAACCCGGGACAGGCTTCTCCTACGAGCAGTACTTC. Translation: CAWKPGTGFSYEQYF.